What follows are 20 T cell receptor beta chains derived from one specimen sequenced in a study of response to subunit inactivated influenza vaccine. TCRdb called the RT-PCR reads again in MiXCR, with one record for every CDR3 protein. The table has roughly 760,000 distinct CDR3 sequences, 20% to 25% seen once; the top ten hold about 10%. The starting material was PBMCs from blood, obtained about 5 days after vaccination. The receptors come from a man aged 50 to 59 who received an inactivated influenza vaccine.

This clonotype was found a few times. The rearrangement joins TRBV20-1 to TRBJ2-7, with a weak D call TRBD1 (6 bases). Trimming shortened V by 0 bases and J by 4 bases, and 16 bases separated the two germline ends. The CDR3 extends over 15 amino acids. Germline V gene data show CDR1 as DFQATT and CDR2 as SNEGSKA (reference sequence). The CDR3 nucleotides read TGCAGTGCTAGAGACCCCCGACAGGCTAGATACGAGCAGTACTTC. This gives the protein CSARDPRQARYEQYF.

The chain couples TRBV20-1 to TRBJ2-3, with 10 bases that match TRBD1. This CDR3 region has 14 residues. Germline V CDR1 and CDR2: DFQATT, SNEGSKA (reference sequence). With 3 bases clipped from V and 4 bases from J, the junction kept 4 bases outside the gene matches. Here the CDR3 DNA reads TGCAGTGCTAGGACAGGGGGCGCCCCAGATACGCAGTATTTT. Translated, it gives CSARTGGAPDTQYF.

The chain joins TRBV18 to TRBJ2-1; 12 bases align to TRBD2. Germline V CDR1 and CDR2: KGHSH, LQKENI. J was trimmed by 3 bases and V by 5 bases; bases with no gene match: 5. The CDR3 is 16 residues long. This CDR3 is CASSDLLAGGYNEQFF. The CDR3 DNA reads as TGTGCCAGCTCAGACCTACTAGCGGGGGGCTACAATGAGCAGTTCTTC.

This clonotype was counted a few times. V and J are TRBV7-3 and TRBJ2-3; unclear D gene. V was trimmed by 5 bases and J by 0 bases, leaving 12 bases between them. The CDR3 runs to 15 residues. Germline lookup yields CDR1 SGHTA and CDR2 FQGTGA. The CDR3 DNA reads TGTGCCAGCAGCCCTGGTAGGATGAGCACAGATACGCAGTATTTT. Its translation: CASSPGRMSTDTQYF.

This clonotype was seen a few times. The rearrangement uses TRBV7-2 and TRBJ1-5; perhaps TRBD1 as D (6 bases). The CDR3 has 13 residues. CDR1 and CDR2 (germline): SGHTA, FQGNSA. The V end was cut by 1 base, the J end by 8 bases, with 9 bases between. The CDR3 is CASSLGPGEPQHF. CDR3 nucleotides: TGTGCCAGCAGCTTAGGGCCAGGGGAGCCCCAGCATTTT. The whole variable domain, filled in from reference TRBV7-2 and TRBJ1-5, reads GAGVSQSPSNKVTEKGKDVELRCDPISGHTALYWYRQSLGQGLEFLIYFQGNSAPDKSGLPSDRFSAERTGGSVSTLTIQRTQQEDSAVYLCASSLGPGEPQHFGDGTRLSIL.

The rearrangement links TRBV5-1 to TRBJ2-5; a weak D match, TRBD1 (6 bases). The germline CDR1 and CDR2 sequences are SGHRS and YFSETQ. V lost 1 base and J lost 3, with 22 bases in between. This CDR3 is built from 18 residues. The CDR3 loop reads CASSLSVGAASLEETQYF. The CDR3 nucleotides read TGCGCCAGCAGCTTGAGTGTGGGGGCAGCTAGCCTAGAAGAGACCCAGTACTTC. The full variable domain, its missing parts supplied by reference TRBV5-1 and TRBJ2-5, is KAGVTQTPRYLIKTRGQQVTLSCSPISGHRSVSWYQQTPGQGLQFLFEYFSETQRNKGNFPGRFSGRQFSNSRSEMNVSTLELGDSALYLCASSLSVGAASLEETQYFGPGTRLLVL.

The gene calls are TRBV10-3 and TRBJ1-5, with D maybe TRBD1 (5 bases). V was cut by 2 bases and J by 7 bases, with 12 bases left in between. CDR1 is ENHRY and CDR2 is SYGVKD in the germline V gene. This CDR3 contains 14 residues. CDR3 DNA: TGTGCCATCAGTGAGCAGGGTTCCCGGCAGCCCCAGCATTTT. Translating it yields CAISEQGSRQPQHF.

This rearrangement joins TRBV10-2 to TRBJ1-5, with 7 bases matching TRBD1. The germline gives CDR1 WSHSY, CDR2 SAAADI. The trim removed 6 bases at V and 2 bases at J, leaving 7 bases unmatched. The CDR3 spans 15 residues. The CDR3: CASSVDRVGNQPQHF. The CDR3 DNA follows: TGCGCCAGCAGCGTTGACAGGGTCGGCAATCAGCCCCAGCATTTT.

The J gene is TRBJ2-3, the V gene TRBV7-2, with no clear D. The germline gives CDR1 SGHTA, CDR2 FQGNSA. V dropped 5 bases and J dropped 0 bases, with 9 bases sitting between them. The CDR3 totals 14 residues. CDR3 nucleotides: TGTGCCAGCAGCCCGATGGAGAGCACAGATACGCAGTATTTT. Protein sequence: CASSPMESTDTQYF.

V is TRBV7-8 and J is TRBJ2-1; perhaps TRBD2 as D (7 bases). Germline V gene sequence: CDR1 SGHVS, CDR2 FQNEAQ. The CDR3 sequence is 16 residues long. V lost 3 bases and J 10 bases, leaving 22 bases between the germline ends. The CDR3: CASSFRGGAGSREQFF. The CDR3 coding sequence is TGTGCCAGCAGCTTCAGAGGGGGGGCCGGTAGCCGAGAGCAGTTCTTC. Full variable domain (missing parts from reference TRBV7-8 and TRBJ2-1): GAGVSQSPRYKVAKRGQDVALRCDPISGHVSLFWYQQALGQGPEFLTYFQNEAQLDKSGLPSDRFFAERPEGSVSTLKIQRTQQEDSAVYLCASSFRGGAGSREQFFGPGTRLTVL.

This clonotype has more than one count but fewer than ten. This chain links TRBV4-3 with TRBJ2-1; 7 bases line up with TRBD1. J gave up 4 bases and V 4 bases, and 7 bases lay outside the gene matches. The CDR3 loop spans 15 amino acids. Germline lookup yields CDR1 LGHNA and CDR2 YSLEER. CDR3 sequence reads: CASSPDRARYNEQFF. Written as DNA, the CDR3 is TGCGCCAGCAGCCCCGACAGGGCGAGGTACAATGAGCAGTTCTTC.

The chain joins TRBV4-1 to TRBJ1-4, with 8 bases lining up with TRBD1. The length of the CDR3 is 15 residues. The V gene end was trimmed by 1 base and the J gene end by 5 bases; junction bases not matched to a gene: 3. Per the germline V gene, CDR1 is MGHRA and CDR2 is YSYEKL. The CDR3 reads CASSQVAGGNEKLFF. DNA of the CDR3: TGCGCCAGCAGCCAAGTTGCAGGGGGCAATGAAAAACTGTTTTTT.

The sample holds a few counts of this clonotype. A junction end diverges from the germline sequence, so it may reflect a read error. The gene calls are TRBV12-3 or TRBV12-4 and TRBJ2-3, with 12 bases that match TRBD2. The CDR3 extends over 16 amino acids. In DNA, the CDR3 is TGTGCCAGCAGTCTAGCGGGGGGGCTGATCACAGATACGCAGTATTTT. This codes for CASSLAGGLITDTQYF.

This clonotype has only one observation. The rearrangement joins TRBV9 to TRBJ2-2; 9 bases fit TRBD1. This CDR3 has 16 residues. With V trimmed by 3 bases and J by 4 bases, 7 bases remained unmatched. Looked up from germline, CDR1 is SGDLS and CDR2 is YYNGEE. CDR3 in amino acids: CASSGGQGTGTGELFF. In DNA form, the CDR3 reads TGTGCCAGCAGCGGAGGACAGGGGACGGGCACCGGGGAGCTGTTTTTT.

This chain uses TRBV20-1 with TRBJ2-2, with 10 bases matching TRBD1. The CDR3 has 13 residues. The germline V gene has CDR1 DFQATT and CDR2 SNEGSKA (reference sequence). V gave up 6 bases and J gave up 7 bases; unmatched junction bases: 5. For the CDR3, the DNA is TGCAGTGCGGGGGACAGGGGAAACGGGGAGCTGTTTTTT. This codes for CSAGDRGNGELFF.

This clonotype turned up a few times. The chain couples TRBV4-3 to TRBJ2-1, with 10 nucleotides matching TRBD1. The CDR3 runs to 16 residues. Losses at the gene ends were 0 bases for V and 6 bases for J; bases not matched to a gene: 5. CDR1 LGHNA and CDR2 YSLEER come from the germline V gene. The CDR3 region is CASSQENWDRGNEQFF. The CDR3 bases are TGCGCCAGCAGCCAAGAGAATTGGGACAGGGGCAATGAGCAGTTCTTC.

Only a few counts were recorded for this clonotype. The CDR3 is CASSQFLTGGNEKLFF. DNA of the CDR3: TGCGCCAGCAGCCAATTCCTGACGGGCGGGAACGAAAAACTGTTTTTT. The J gene is TRBJ1-4, the V gene TRBV4-3; D gene unclear. This CDR3 contains 16 residues. V shed 2 bases and J shed 8 bases, with 18 bases lying between them. Germline CDR1 reads LGHNA; CDR2 reads YSLEER.

V gene TRBV7-8 combines with J gene TRBJ2-1; TRBD1 matches at 8 bases. This CDR3 is built from 15 residues. Germline CDR1 and CDR2: SGHVS and FQNEAQ. The J segment lost 9 bases and the V segment lost 1 base, leaving 8 bases of the junction unmatched. The CDR3 bases are TGTGCCAGCAGCTTAGGGCAGGGGGCACAGAGTGAGCAGTTCTTC. Its protein is CASSLGQGAQSEQFF. Filled out from reference TRBV7-8 and TRBJ2-1, the complete variable domain reads GAGVSQSPRYKVAKRGQDVALRCDPISGHVSLFWYQQALGQGPEFLTYFQNEAQLDKSGLPSDRFFAERPEGSVSTLKIQRTQQEDSAVYLCASSLGQGAQSEQFFGPGTRLTVL.

This clonotype showed up just a few times. CDR3 DNA sequence: TGTGCCAGCAGCTTAGACCTTAGCGGGGGTGATACGCAGTATTTT. Amino acids: CASSLDLSGGDTQYF. The rearrangement joins TRBV7-9 to TRBJ2-3; 9 bases align to TRBD2. The CDR3 is 15 amino acids. Germline V gives CDR1 SEHNR, CDR2 FQNEAQ (reference sequence). J gave up 6 bases and V 1 base, and 5 bases lay outside the gene matches.

In this sample, this clonotype turned up a few times. The rearrangement uses TRBV30 and TRBJ2-1; 12 nucleotides line up with TRBD1. With V trimmed by 2 bases and J by 7 bases, 6 bases remained unmatched. The CDR3 runs to 15 residues. Germline V gives CDR1 GTSNPN, CDR2 SVGIG (reference sequence). For the CDR3, the DNA is TGTGCCTGGAGTCAGGGACAGGGGGCGGTAAATGAGCAGTTCTTC. This translates into CAWSQGQGAVNEQFF.